This entry describes one T cell receptor (beta chain). Data came from immunoSEQ multiplex PCR; TCRdb stores just in-frame clones and leaves some out. The sample holds more than 70,000 clones, about 90% seen once. This entry comes from a study of T cell responses to AZD1222 COVID-19 vaccine. The CDR3 totals 16 residues. Germline assignment: CDR1 SGHRS and CDR2 YFSETQ. After removal of 4 bases from V and 2 bases from J, the junction contained 4 bases not matched to a gene. This clonotype was sampled from an adult in good health. The specimen comprised peripheral blood, sampled on day 0 of AZD1222 vaccination. This chain joins TRBV5-1 and TRBJ2-2; 11 nucleotides agree with TRBD2. CDR3 in amino acids: CASSTGLAVNTGELFF. The CDR3 DNA is TGCGCCAGCAGCACGGGACTAGCGGTAAACACCGGGGAGCTGTTTTTT.